The clone carrying this T cell receptor beta chain has only a few counts. The data are from a study of T-cell memory formation after mild COVID-19. CDR3 length equals 17 residues. Germline V gene lookup returns CDR1 SNHLY and CDR2 FYNNEI. V shed 6 bases and J shed 0 bases, with 21 bases lying between them. TCRdb processed the 5' RACE reads anew with MiXCR; each CDR3 protein has one entry. The sample shows a few hundred thousand distinct CDR3 sequences, approximately 15% of them seen only once. This TCR was sampled from a man aged 18 to 30 who had mild COVID-19 (a few samples of this study predate the infection). Cell type and time point are not known. The chain recombines TRBV2 with TRBJ2-7; weak D call: TRBD2 (6 bases). The specimen was PBMCs or a T cell subset sorted from them (not recorded which). CDR3 bases: TGTGCCAGCAGGGCACCTGAAGGCGGGGAGAGCTCCTACGAGCAGTACTTC. Translating it yields CASRAPEGGESSYEQYF.